This T cell receptor (beta chain) is from a study of patients and donors after allogeneic stem cell transplantation (TCRdb year 2020). This clonotype was counted ten times or more. Its antigen is unknown. Base quality data are lacking; no much larger clone is found one base away. According to the germline V gene (reference sequence), CDR1 reads DFQATT and CDR2 reads SNEGSKA. V and J are truncated by 0 bases and 3 bases respectively, leaving an intervening sequence of 12 bases. The CDR3 runs 14 amino acids, cysteine and phenylalanine included. The read is trimmed to its CDR3 DNA, 42 bases read in frame from base 1. Receptor amplification or capture employed RT-PCR. The data were produced on a NextSeq 550. TCRdb reprocessed the public reads (quality trimming at Q25 with fastp, clone calling with MiXCR) and kept in-frame beta chains. Each entry is one CDR3 protein sequence, shown with its most common DNA and genes. The sample profile shows about 9,900 distinct CDR3 sequences; around 5.9% of them were found once. Roughly 26% of the sample rests with the top ten.

In this chain, TRBV20-1 is recombined with TRBJ2-7, and the D gene may be TRBD1, 5 bases matching. The sequence derives from a human donor who was either an allogeneic HSCT recipient or a stem cell or donor lymphocyte infusion donor (not recorded which). It is not recorded whose cells these are; they may come from a transplant donor. The material sequenced was blood, either unsorted or a sorted T cell fraction (not recorded which). CDR3 protein: CSARDASGRYEQYF. The DNA sequence follows: TGCAGTGCTAGAGACGCCTCAGGGCGCTACGAGCAGTACTTC.